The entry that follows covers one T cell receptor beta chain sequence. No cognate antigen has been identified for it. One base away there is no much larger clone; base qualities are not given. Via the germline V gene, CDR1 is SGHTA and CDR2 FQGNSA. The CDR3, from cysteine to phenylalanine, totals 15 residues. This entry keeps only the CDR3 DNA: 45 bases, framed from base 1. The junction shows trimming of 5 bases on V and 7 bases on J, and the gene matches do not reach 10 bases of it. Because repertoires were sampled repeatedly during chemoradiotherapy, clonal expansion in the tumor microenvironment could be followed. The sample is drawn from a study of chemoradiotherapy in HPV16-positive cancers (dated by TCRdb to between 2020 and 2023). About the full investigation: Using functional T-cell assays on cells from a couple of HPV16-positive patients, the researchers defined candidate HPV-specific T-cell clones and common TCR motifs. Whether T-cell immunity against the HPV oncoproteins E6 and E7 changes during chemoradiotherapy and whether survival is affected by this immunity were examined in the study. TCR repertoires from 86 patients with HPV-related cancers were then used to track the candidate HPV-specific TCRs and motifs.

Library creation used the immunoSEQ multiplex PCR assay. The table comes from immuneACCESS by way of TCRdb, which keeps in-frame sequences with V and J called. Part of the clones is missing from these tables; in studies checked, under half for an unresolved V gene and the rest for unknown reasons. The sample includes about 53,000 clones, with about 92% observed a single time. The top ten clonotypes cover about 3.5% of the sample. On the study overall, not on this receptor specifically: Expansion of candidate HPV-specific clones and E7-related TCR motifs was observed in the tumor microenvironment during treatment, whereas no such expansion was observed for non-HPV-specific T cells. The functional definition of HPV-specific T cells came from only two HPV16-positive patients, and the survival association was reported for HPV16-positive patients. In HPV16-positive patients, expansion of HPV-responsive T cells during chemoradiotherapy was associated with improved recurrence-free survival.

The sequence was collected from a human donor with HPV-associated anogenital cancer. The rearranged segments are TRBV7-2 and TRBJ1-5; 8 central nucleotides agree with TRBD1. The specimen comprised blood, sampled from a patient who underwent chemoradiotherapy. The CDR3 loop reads CASSRLTGVKQPQHF. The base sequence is TGTGCCAGCAGCCGCCTGACAGGGGTGAAGCAGCCCCAGCATTTT.